Below are 9 T cell receptor beta chains sequenced from a single sample in a study of control samples from healthy donors and cancer patients. Clones were sequenced by immunoSEQ multiplex PCR, and TCRdb holds only the in-frame ones, with some missing. This sample has about 220,000 clones; about 94% occur once, and the top ten carry 1.5%. Specimen: blood. These receptors were taken from a man aged 45-65 years in good health.

The chain has TRBV9 and TRBJ2-2; D ambiguous. The CDR3 totals 16 residues. Trimming removed 0 bases at V and 0 bases at J, with 9 bases between. Germline V gene data show CDR1 as SGDLS and CDR2 as YYNGEE. CDR3 residues: CASSVGSGANTGELFF. The CDR3 DNA is TGTGCCAGCAGCGTAGGGTCGGGTGCGAACACCGGGGAGCTGTTTTTT.

The genes are TRBV3-1 (or the pseudogene TRBV3-2) and TRBJ2-1; 12 nucleotides line up with TRBD1. The length of the CDR3 is 18 residues. The junction had 9 bases not matched to a gene; V was cut back by 0 bases and J by 6 bases. CDR1 and CDR2 from the germline V gene are LGHDT and YNNKEL (reference sequence). The CDR3 DNA follows: TGTGCCAGCAGCCAAGACCCCAGGGGACAGGGGGCCGTCAATGAGCAGTTCTTC. It encodes CASSQDPRGQGAVNEQFF.

The chain carries TRBV10-3 and TRBJ2-7; 9 positions agree with TRBD1. CDR1 is ENHRY and CDR2 is SYGVKD in the germline V gene. V was pared by 0 bases and J by 3 bases, with 6 bases of the junction left unmatched. This CDR3 contains 16 residues. The CDR3 DNA follows: TGTGCCATCAGTGAGTCGGGACAGGGTGTGAACTACGAGCAGTACTTC. Its translation: CAISESGQGVNYEQYF.

The J gene is TRBJ1-5, the V gene TRBV28; D is possibly TRBD1 (5 bases). The germline gives CDR1 MDHEN, CDR2 SYDVKM. With 3 bases removed from V and 3 bases from J, the gap between germline ends came to 12 bases. The CDR3 contains 15 residues. For the CDR3, the DNA is TGTGCCAGCAGTTTGGGGCGGCAGTTCAATCAGCCCCAGCATTTT. Its translation: CASSLGRQFNQPQHF.

The chain combines TRBV11-2 with TRBJ2-3, with 7 bases identical to TRBD2. V lost 3 bases, J lost 2 bases, and 8 bases stayed unmatched. The CDR3 covers 16 residues. The germline V gene encodes CDR1 SGHAT and CDR2 FQNNGV. For the CDR3, the DNA is TGTGCCAGCAGCTTCGGCGGGGGAAGCCACACAGATACGCAGTATTTT. This gives the protein CASSFGGGSHTDTQYF.

The rearrangement links TRBV24-1 to TRBJ2-5; D not certain. The CDR3 spans 11 residues. CDR1 is KGHDR and CDR2 is SFDVKD in the germline V gene. V lost 7 bases and J 4 bases, leaving 6 bases between the germline ends. For the CDR3, the DNA is TGTGCCACCAGCCTCTTAGAGACCCAGTACTTC. This codes for CATSLLETQYF.

This clone occurred once. The chain employs TRBV9 and TRBJ2-7; D remains ambiguous. Germline V CDR1 and CDR2: SGDLS, YYNGEE. V lost 3 bases to trimming and J lost 6 bases, with 10 bases between them. The CDR3 is 12 residues long. CDR3 loop: CASSDIMGEQYF. CDR3 DNA: TGTGCCAGCAGCGACATTATGGGCGAGCAGTACTTC.

The chain recombines TRBV6-6 with TRBJ1-5; no reliable D call. Per the germline V gene, CDR1 is MNHNY and CDR2 is SVGAGI (reference sequence). The CDR3 loop spans 15 amino acids. Trimming took 6 bases from V and 2 from J, leaving 14 bases between them. The CDR3 protein is CASSDRGGGNQPQHF. CDR3 bases: TGTGCCAGCAGCGACCGGGGAGGCGGCAATCAGCCCCAGCATTTT.

This CDR3 reads CASSPPVYSGPPGGYGYTF. In DNA form, the CDR3 reads TGTGCCAGCTCACCACCGGTGTATTCAGGGCCCCCCGGGGGCTATGGCTACACCTTC. The chain is built from TRBV18 and TRBJ1-2, with a possible D match to TRBD1 (5 bases). The germline gives CDR1 KGHSH, CDR2 LQKENI. V was clipped by 0 bases and J by 4 bases, with 24 bases between them. The CDR3 has 19 residues.